These 4 T cell receptor beta chains were sequenced from one sample in a study of cytomegalovirus exposure and HLA in healthy donors. Primers included in the PCR were 60 Vbeta and 13 Jbeta primers. Sequencing used immunoSEQ multiplex PCR; TCRdb keeps in-frame clones, though not all of them. The sample has around 210,000 clones; around 84% are singletons. Input material: PBMCs. These TCRs come from a girl aged 2-10 years in good health and CMV-seronegative.

The chain joins TRBV18 to TRBJ2-7; maybe TRBD1 (5 bases). Trimming pared 4 bases from V and 5 bases from J, leaving 21 bases between. CDR3 length: 16 residues. Germline values: CDR1 KGHSH, CDR2 LQKENI. The CDR3 nucleotides are TGTGCCAGCTCACTTGCCAGGGCTGCCTTCTCTGACGAGCAGTACTTC. This encodes CASSLARAAFSDEQYF.

This clone was seen a few times. V is TRBV5-4 and J is TRBJ2-7, with a weak D call TRBD2 (6 bases). The CDR3 runs to 13 residues. From germline, CDR1 is SGHNT and CDR2 YYREEE (reference sequence). Trimming stripped 0 bases from V and 6 bases from J, with 10 bases between. The CDR3 region is CASSLALAGEQYF. The CDR3 bases are TGTGCCAGCAGCTTGGCACTAGCTGGCGAGCAGTACTTC.

V usage is TRBV29-1 and J usage is TRBJ1-1, with 8 bases lining up with TRBD1. The V and J ends lost 7 bases and 4 bases, in that order; junction bases with no gene match: 5. The germline CDR1 and CDR2 sequences are SQVTM and ANQGSEA. This CDR3 region has 12 residues. The DNA of the CDR3 is TGCAGCGGTAGACAGGGGACCACTGAAGCTTTCTTT. This gives the protein CSGRQGTTEAFF. Complete variable domain (other parts from reference TRBV29-1 and TRBJ1-1): SAVISQKPSRDICQRGTSLTIQCQVDSQVTMMFWYRQQPGQSLTLIATANQGSEATYESGFVIDKFPISRPNLTFSTLTVSNMSPEDSSIYLCSGRQGTTEAFFGQGTRLTVV.

In its sample, this clone was seen once. The CDR3, as DNA: TGTGCCAGCAGCTTAGCGGTTCGGGGGCTAGCGGGTTGGTCTGTGGGGTACAATGAGCAGTTCTTC. Its protein product is CASSLAVRGLAGWSVGYNEQFF. The genes are TRBV7-2 and TRBJ2-1, with 8 bases matching TRBD2. V was clipped by 0 bases and J by 4 bases; unmatched bases: 23. Per germline, CDR1 SGHTA and CDR2 FQGNSA. The CDR3 totals 22 residues.